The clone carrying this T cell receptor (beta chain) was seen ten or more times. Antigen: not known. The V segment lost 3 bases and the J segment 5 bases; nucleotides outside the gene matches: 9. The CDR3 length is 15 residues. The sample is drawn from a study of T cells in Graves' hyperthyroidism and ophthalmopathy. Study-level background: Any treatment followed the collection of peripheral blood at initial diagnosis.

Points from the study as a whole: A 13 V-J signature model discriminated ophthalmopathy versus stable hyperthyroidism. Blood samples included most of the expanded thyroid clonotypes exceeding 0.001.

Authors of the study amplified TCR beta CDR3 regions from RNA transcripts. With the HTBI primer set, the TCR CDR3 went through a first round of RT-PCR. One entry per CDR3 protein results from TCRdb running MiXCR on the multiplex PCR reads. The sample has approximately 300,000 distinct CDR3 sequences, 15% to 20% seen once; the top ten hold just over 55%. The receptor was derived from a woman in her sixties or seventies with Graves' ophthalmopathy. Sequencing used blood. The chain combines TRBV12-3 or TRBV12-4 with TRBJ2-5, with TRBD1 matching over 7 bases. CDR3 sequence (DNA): TGTGCCAGCAGTTTGAAACAGGGGATTAAGGAGACCCAGTACTTC. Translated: CASSLKQGIKETQYF.